This TCR beta chain was identified in a study of T cell responses to AZD1222 COVID-19 vaccine. The CDR3 is 12 amino acids. The V gene's germline CDR1 is SGHRS and CDR2 YFSETQ. V lost 7 bases to trimming and J lost 3 bases, with 10 bases between them. The assay was immunoSEQ multiplex PCR, and TCRdb's table has in-frame clones only and misses some. This table has around 65,000 clones, roughly 80% appearing once. The chain is built from TRBV5-1 and TRBJ2-5, with D tentatively TRBD1 (6 bases). This sequence was found in an adult in good health. Here the sequenced sample was peripheral blood, taken on day 0 of AZD1222 vaccination. CDR3 in DNA: TGCGCCAGCCGGGACAACGAAGAGACCCAGTACTTC. This codes for CASRDNEETQYF.